This T cell receptor beta chain was recovered during a study of beta chain features in type 1 diabetes. V gave up 7 bases and J gave up 4 bases, with 13 bases separating them. CDR3 size: 13 residues. The germline V gene encodes CDR1 SNHLY and CDR2 FYNNEI. The authors took one heparinised blood draw, averaging roughly 120 mL, from each donor. Isolation of CD4+ naive, central memory, regulatory and stem cell-like memory cells was achieved by sorting via CD45RO/CCR7/CD25/CD127/CD95/CD27. Sort purity for all populations was recorded as exceeding 98%. Every bit of the isolated RNA underwent reverse transcription, so sequencing read expressed TCRB transcripts. The table came from immunoSEQ multiplex PCR; TCRdb's copy has only in-frame clones and leaves some out. The sample includes about 130,000 clones, about 8.7% of them seen just once.

The V and J genes are TRBV2 and TRBJ1-1; TRBD1 might be the D (5 bases). Specimen: central memory CD4+ T cells from blood. The clonotype comes from a man between 18 and 29 years old in good health. The CDR3 is CASTGQGGTEAFF. DNA for the CDR3: TGTGCCAGCACAGGGCAGGGAGGCACTGAAGCTTTCTTT. Based on the CDR3 plus reference TRBV2 and TRBJ1-1, the full variable domain is EPEVTQTPSHQVTQMGQEVILRCVPISNHLYFYWYRQILGQKVEFLVSFYNNEISEKSEIFDDQFSVERPDGSNFTLKIRSTKLEDSAMYFCASTGQGGTEAFFGQGTRLTVV.